Presented here are 19 T cell receptor beta chains from one specimen sequenced in a study of type 1 regulatory T cells. TCRdb itself ran the reads through MiXCR, one entry per CDR3 protein. The sample has about 18,000 distinct CDR3 sequences, roughly 10% seen once. The specimen sequenced was CD4+ T cells, either the whole sample or a sorted fraction (not recorded which). The receptors originated from a human donor in good health.

This clonotype turned up a few times. The chain carries TRBV2 and TRBJ2-7; unclear D gene. The CDR3 spans 13 residues. The V gene lost 2 bases and the J gene lost 5 bases, with 10 bases spanning the gap. The V gene's germline CDR1 is SNHLY and CDR2 FYNNEI. The CDR3 is CASSELGRNEQYF. The CDR3 nucleotides are TGTGCCAGCAGTGAATTGGGCAGGAACGAGCAGTACTTC.

This clonotype was seen only a few times. The J gene is TRBJ2-7, the V gene TRBV20-1; 10 bases align to TRBD2. Germline V gene data show CDR1 as DFQATT and CDR2 as SNEGSKA (reference sequence). This CDR3 is 14 amino acids long. V shed 1 base, J shed 6 bases, and the junction held 6 bases outside the gene matches. The CDR3 is CSARASGREGEQYF. DNA for the CDR3: TGCAGTGCTAGAGCTAGCGGGAGAGAGGGCGAGCAGTACTTC.

This clonotype came up a few times. The chain links TRBV20-1 to TRBJ2-1; D tentatively reads TRBD1 or TRBD2 (5 bases each). V shed 3 bases and J shed 9 bases, with 12 bases lying between them. The CDR3 has 12 amino acids. Germline CDR1 and CDR2: DFQATT and SNEGSKA (reference sequence). The CDR3 DNA follows: TGCAGTGCTAGTTCGGGGCAAGCTGAGCAGTTCTTC. Its protein is CSASSGQAEQFF.

This clonotype was seen repeatedly, ten times or more. The chain has TRBV6-6 and TRBJ2-1; 8 bases map to TRBD2. Germline V gene data show CDR1 as MNHNY and CDR2 as SVGAGI (reference sequence). This CDR3 is 14 amino acids long. The V segment lost 6 bases and the J segment 8 bases; nucleotides outside the gene matches: 9. The CDR3 DNA reads TGTGCCAGCAGGCCCGGGGGGGGGCGCGATGAGCAGTTCTTC. Protein product: CASRPGGGRDEQFF.

The chain couples TRBV4-2 to TRBJ1-2; the match to TRBD1 covers 8 bases. Germline V CDR1 and CDR2: LGHNA, YNFKEQ. J gave up 7 bases and V 0 bases, and 4 bases lay outside the gene matches. The CDR3 spans 14 residues. Here the CDR3 DNA reads TGTGCCAGCAGCCAAGATTTAACAGGGGGTGGCTACACCTTC. This gives the protein CASSQDLTGGGYTF.

This clonotype was counted ten times or more. The chain recombines TRBV29-1 with TRBJ2-7; 9 positions match TRBD2. CDR1 is SQVTM, CDR2 ANQGSEA, per germline. This CDR3 is built from 14 residues. Trimming took 4 bases from V and 1 from J; bases not matched to a gene: 5. DNA of the CDR3: TGCAGCGTTGGGGGCGGGAGGGGATCCTACGAGCAGTACTTC. Translation: CSVGGGRGSYEQYF.

This clonotype came up many times. The chain joins TRBV7-8 to TRBJ1-4, with D possibly being TRBD1 (6 bases). The CDR3 length is 13 residues. Germline CDR1 and CDR2: SGHVS and FQNEAQ. The V gene lost 5 bases and the J gene lost 9 bases, with 13 bases spanning the gap. The chain's CDR3 is CASSHRVEQKLFF. The CDR3 nucleotides are TGTGCCAGCAGCCACAGGGTAGAACAAAAACTGTTTTTT.

This clonotype was seen many times. The J gene is TRBJ2-7, the V gene TRBV20-1; D not resolved. Germline V gives CDR1 DFQATT, CDR2 SNEGSKA (reference sequence). The CDR3 runs 10 residues. The V gene lost 4 bases and the J gene lost 6 bases, with 7 bases spanning the gap. In DNA, the CDR3 is TGCAGTGCTATCCATGCCGAGCAGTACTTC. It specifies CSAIHAEQYF.

To note about this clonotype: This may be a read error, as it is one base from a much larger clone. The genes are TRBV11-2 and TRBJ2-3; TRBD1 matches at 8 bases. Germline V gene sequence: CDR1 SGHAT, CDR2 FQNNGV. The CDR3 totals 13 residues. The CDR3 bases are TGTGGCAGCATGACAGGGGTCGCAGATACGCAGTATTTT. Translation gives CGSMTGVADTQYF.

This clonotype turned up a few times. The gene calls are TRBV6-5 and TRBJ2-2; D ambiguous. The CDR3 length is 16 residues. Germline V CDR1 and CDR2: MNHEY, SVGAGI. Deletions cut 4 bases from V and 3 bases from J, with 15 bases between. The CDR3 protein is CASSSDGLPDTGELFF. CDR3 in DNA: TGTGCCAGCAGTTCTGATGGCCTTCCGGACACCGGGGAGCTGTTTTTT.

This clonotype came up many times. The chain joins TRBV20-1 to TRBJ2-7, with 12 nucleotides matching TRBD2. Germline lookup yields CDR1 DFQATT and CDR2 SNEGSKA (reference sequence). J gave up 3 bases and V 0 bases, and 15 bases lay outside the gene matches. This CDR3 is 19 amino acids long. The CDR3 region is CSARDQGLAGDRNLYEQYF. CDR3 nucleotides: TGCAGTGCTAGAGACCAGGGACTAGCGGGCGACAGGAACCTCTACGAGCAGTACTTC.

The gene calls are TRBV19 and TRBJ2-5, with D unclear. Trimming stripped 5 bases from V and 4 bases from J, with 8 bases between. The CDR3 is 12 residues long. Looked up from germline, CDR1 is LNHDA and CDR2 is SQIVND (reference sequence). Written as DNA, the CDR3 is TGTGCCAGTAGTTCAAATGGAGAGACCCAGTACTTC. Its translation is CASSSNGETQYF.

J is TRBJ2-2 and V is TRBV12-3 or TRBV12-4, with D possibly TRBD1 on 7 matching bases. The CDR3 length is 14 residues. With 5 bases removed from V and 7 bases from J, the gap between germline ends came to 14 bases. The CDR3 DNA reads as TGTGCCAGCAGTCCCAGGGGGGAAGGCGGGGAGCTGTTTTTT. This gives the protein CASSPRGEGGELFF.

This clonotype was observed a few times. J is TRBJ1-2 and V is TRBV5-4; no firm D call. Trimming took 0 bases from V and 7 from J, leaving 10 bases between them. CDR1 is SGHNT and CDR2 is YYREEE in the germline V gene (reference sequence). The CDR3 is 13 residues long. The CDR3 DNA is TGTGCCAGCAGCTTGGGGGGTGTTTTTGGCTACACCTTC. Amino acids: CASSLGGVFGYTF.

This clonotype has only a few counts. J is TRBJ1-1 and V is TRBV5-1, with no clear D. The V end was cut by 3 bases, the J end by 2 bases, with 8 bases between. CDR3 length: 13 amino acids. Germline values: CDR1 SGHRS, CDR2 YFSETQ. CDR3 DNA sequence: TGCGCCAGCAGCTCGGACGGTAACACTGAAGCTTTCTTT. This translates into CASSSDGNTEAFF.

In this sample, this clonotype is medium-sized. The gene calls are TRBV6-5 and TRBJ2-1, with D tentatively TRBD1 or TRBD2 (5 bases each). CDR1 MNHEY and CDR2 SVGAGI come from the germline V gene. This CDR3 has 15 amino acids. V was cut by 2 bases and J by 5 bases, with 13 bases left in between. This CDR3 reads CASSYGGLLDNEQFF. CDR3 coding DNA: TGTGCCAGCAGTTACGGGGGTCTTTTGGACAATGAGCAGTTCTTC.

Many counts were recorded for this clonotype. J is TRBJ2-6 and V is TRBV28; D is possibly TRBD2 (5 bases). In germline, CDR1 is MDHEN, CDR2 SYDVKM. Trimming took 5 bases from V and 1 from J, leaving 9 bases between them. The CDR3 contains 15 residues. The chain's CDR3 is CASSDPGSGANVLTF. CDR3 in DNA: TGTGCCAGCAGTGATCCGGGATCTGGGGCCAACGTCCTGACTTTC.

This clonotype has at least ten counts. The chain carries TRBV5-6 and TRBJ2-2, with no clear D. The CDR3 is made up of 12 amino acids. With 0 bases removed from V and 9 bases from J, the gap between germline ends came to 6 bases. In germline, CDR1 is SGHDT, CDR2 YYEEEE. CDR3 amino acids: CASSLAGRELFF. The DNA of the CDR3 is TGTGCCAGCAGCTTGGCTGGGAGGGAGCTGTTTTTT.

The chain employs TRBV5-1 and TRBJ2-5; D ambiguous. This CDR3 is 14 amino acids long. CDR1 and CDR2 (germline): SGHRS, YFSETQ. Trimming removed 4 bases from V and 2 bases from J, with 12 bases in between. The CDR3 coding sequence is TGCGCCAGCAGCCCCGTGGGAAGTCAAGAGACCCAGTACTTC. Protein: CASSPVGSQETQYF.